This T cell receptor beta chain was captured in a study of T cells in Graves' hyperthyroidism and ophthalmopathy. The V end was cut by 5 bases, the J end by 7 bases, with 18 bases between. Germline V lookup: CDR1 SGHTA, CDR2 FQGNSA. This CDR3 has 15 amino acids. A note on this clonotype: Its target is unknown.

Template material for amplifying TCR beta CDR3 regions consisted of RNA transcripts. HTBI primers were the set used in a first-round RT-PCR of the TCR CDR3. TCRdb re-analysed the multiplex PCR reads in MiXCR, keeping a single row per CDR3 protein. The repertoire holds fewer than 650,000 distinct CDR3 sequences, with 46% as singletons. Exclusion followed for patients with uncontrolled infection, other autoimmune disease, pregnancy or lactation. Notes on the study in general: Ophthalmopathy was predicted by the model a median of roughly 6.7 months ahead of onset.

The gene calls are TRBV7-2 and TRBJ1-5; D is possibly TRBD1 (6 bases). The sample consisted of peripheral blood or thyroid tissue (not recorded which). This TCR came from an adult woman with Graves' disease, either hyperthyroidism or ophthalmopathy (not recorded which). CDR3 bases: TGTGCCAGCAGCCAAGTCCCAGGGGTGAGACAGCCCCAGCATTTT. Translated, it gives CASSQVPGVRQPQHF. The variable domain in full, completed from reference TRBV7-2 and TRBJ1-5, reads GAGVSQSPSNKVTEKGKDVELRCDPISGHTALYWYRQSLGQGLEFLIYFQGNSAPDKSGLPSDRFSAERTGGSVSTLTIQRTQQEDSAVYLCASSQVPGVRQPQHFGDGTRLSIL.